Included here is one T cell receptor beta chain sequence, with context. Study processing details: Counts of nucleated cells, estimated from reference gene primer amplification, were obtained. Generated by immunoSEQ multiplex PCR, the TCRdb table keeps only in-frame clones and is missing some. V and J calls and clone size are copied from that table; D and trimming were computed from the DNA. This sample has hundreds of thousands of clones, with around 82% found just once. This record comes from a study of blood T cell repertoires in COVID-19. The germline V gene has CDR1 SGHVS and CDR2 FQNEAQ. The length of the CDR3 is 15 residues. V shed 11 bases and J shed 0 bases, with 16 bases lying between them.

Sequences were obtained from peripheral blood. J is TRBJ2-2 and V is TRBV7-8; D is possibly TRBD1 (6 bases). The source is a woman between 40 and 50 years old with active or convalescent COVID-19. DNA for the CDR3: TGTGCCGGACGAAACAGGGTTGCGAACACCGGGGAGCTGTTTTTT. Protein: CAGRNRVANTGELFF.